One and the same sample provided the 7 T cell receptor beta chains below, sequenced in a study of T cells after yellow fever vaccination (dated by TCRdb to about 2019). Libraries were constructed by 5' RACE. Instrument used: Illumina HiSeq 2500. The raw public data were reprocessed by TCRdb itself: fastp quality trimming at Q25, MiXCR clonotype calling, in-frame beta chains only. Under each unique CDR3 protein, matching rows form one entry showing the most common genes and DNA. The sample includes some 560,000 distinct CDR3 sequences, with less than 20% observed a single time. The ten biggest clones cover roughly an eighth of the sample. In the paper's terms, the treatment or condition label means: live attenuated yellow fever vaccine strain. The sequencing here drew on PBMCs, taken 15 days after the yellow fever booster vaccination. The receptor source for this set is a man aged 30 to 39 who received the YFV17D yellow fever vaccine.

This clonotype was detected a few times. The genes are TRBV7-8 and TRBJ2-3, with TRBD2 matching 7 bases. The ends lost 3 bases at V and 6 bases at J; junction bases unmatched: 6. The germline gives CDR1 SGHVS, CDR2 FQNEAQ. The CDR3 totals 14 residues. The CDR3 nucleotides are TGTGCCAGCAGCTTCGGCGGGAGCCCGGATACGCAGTATTTT. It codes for CASSFGGSPDTQYF.

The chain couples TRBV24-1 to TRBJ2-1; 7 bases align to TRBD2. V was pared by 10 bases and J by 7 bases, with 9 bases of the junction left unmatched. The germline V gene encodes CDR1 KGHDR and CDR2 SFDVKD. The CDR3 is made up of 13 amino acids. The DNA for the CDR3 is TGTGCCACGTCCCGGGGGGTGCGAAATGAGCAGTTCTTC. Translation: CATSRGVRNEQFF.

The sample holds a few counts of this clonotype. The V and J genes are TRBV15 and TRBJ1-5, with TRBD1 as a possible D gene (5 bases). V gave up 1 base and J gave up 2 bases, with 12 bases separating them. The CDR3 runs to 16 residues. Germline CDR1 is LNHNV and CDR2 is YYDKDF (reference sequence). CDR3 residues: CATSRVGGGGNQPQHF. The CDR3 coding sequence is TGTGCCACCAGCAGAGTGGGGGGTGGTGGCAATCAGCCCCAGCATTTT. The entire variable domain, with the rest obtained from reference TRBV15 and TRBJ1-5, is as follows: DAMVIQNPRYQVTQFGKPVTLSCSQTLNHNVMYWYQQKSSQAPKLLFHYYDKDFNNEADTPDNFQSRRPNTSFCFLDIRSPGLGDTAMYLCATSRVGGGGNQPQHFGDGTRLSIL.

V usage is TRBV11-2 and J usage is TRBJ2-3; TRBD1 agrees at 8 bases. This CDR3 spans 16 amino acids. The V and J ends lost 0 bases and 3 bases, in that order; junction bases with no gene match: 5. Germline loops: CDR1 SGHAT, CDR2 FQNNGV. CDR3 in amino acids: CASSLEAGGWTDTQYF. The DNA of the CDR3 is TGTGCCAGCAGCTTAGAGGCAGGGGGCTGGACAGATACGCAGTATTTT.

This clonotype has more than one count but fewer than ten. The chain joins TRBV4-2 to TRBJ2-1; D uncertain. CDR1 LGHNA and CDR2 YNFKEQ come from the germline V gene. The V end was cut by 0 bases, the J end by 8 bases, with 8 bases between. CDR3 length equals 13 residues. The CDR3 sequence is CASSQDRSDEQFF. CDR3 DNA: TGTGCCAGCAGCCAAGATAGGAGCGATGAGCAGTTCTTC.

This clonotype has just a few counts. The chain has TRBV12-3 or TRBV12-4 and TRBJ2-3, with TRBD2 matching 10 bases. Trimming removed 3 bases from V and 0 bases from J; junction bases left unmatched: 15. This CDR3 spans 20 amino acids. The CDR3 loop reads CASSFKLIVSGRTSTDTQYF. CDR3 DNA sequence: TGTGCCAGCAGTTTCAAACTCATTGTTAGCGGGAGGACTAGCACAGATACGCAGTATTTT.

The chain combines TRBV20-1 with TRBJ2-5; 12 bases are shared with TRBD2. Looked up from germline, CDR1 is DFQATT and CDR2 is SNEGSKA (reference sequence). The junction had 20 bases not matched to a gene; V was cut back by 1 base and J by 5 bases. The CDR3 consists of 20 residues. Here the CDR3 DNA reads TGCAGTGCTAGAGGGATAGGGACTAGCGGGTTAAGACGTTCCCAGGAGACCCAGTACTTC. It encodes CSARGIGTSGLRRSQETQYF.